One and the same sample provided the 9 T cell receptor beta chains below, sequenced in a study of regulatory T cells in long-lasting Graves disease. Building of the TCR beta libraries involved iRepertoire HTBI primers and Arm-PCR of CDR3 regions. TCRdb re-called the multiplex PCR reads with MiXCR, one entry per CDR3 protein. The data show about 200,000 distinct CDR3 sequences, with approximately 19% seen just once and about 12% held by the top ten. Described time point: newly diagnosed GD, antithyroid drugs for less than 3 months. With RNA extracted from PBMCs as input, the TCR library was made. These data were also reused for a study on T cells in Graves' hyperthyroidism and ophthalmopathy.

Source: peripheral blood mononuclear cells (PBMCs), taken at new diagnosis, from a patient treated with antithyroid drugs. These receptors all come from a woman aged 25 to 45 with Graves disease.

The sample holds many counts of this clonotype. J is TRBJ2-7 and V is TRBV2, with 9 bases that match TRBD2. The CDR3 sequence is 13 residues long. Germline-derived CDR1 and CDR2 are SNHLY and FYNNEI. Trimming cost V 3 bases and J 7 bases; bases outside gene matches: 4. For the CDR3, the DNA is TGTGCCAGCAGTGATCCACTAGCGGGTGAGCAGTACTTC. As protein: CASSDPLAGEQYF.

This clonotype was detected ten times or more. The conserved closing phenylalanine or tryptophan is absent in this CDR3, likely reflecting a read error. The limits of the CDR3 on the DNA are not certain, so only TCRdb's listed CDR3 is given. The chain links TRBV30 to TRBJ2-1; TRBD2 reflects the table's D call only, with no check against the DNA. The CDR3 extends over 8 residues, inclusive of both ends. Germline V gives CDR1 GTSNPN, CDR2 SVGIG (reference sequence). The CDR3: CAWSVGPI.

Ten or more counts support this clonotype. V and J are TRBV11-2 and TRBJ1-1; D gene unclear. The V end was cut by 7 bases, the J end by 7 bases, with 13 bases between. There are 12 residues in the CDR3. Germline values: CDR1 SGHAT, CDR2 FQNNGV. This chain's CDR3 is CASNPTQREAFF. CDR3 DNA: TGTGCCAGCAACCCCACCCAGCGTGAAGCTTTCTTT.

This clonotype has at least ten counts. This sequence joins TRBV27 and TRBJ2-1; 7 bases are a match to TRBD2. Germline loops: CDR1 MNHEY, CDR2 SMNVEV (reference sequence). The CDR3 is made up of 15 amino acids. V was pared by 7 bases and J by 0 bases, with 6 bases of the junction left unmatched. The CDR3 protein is CASNRLADSYNEQFF. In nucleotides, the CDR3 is TGTGCCAGCAATCGGCTAGCGGACTCCTACAATGAGCAGTTCTTC.

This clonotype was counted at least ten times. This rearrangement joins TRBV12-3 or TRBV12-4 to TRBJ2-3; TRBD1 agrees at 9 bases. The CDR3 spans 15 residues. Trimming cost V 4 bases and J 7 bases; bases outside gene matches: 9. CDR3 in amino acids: CASSSRAGQGHTQYF. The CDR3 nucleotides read TGTGCCAGCAGTTCTAGGGCGGGACAGGGACATACGCAGTATTTT.

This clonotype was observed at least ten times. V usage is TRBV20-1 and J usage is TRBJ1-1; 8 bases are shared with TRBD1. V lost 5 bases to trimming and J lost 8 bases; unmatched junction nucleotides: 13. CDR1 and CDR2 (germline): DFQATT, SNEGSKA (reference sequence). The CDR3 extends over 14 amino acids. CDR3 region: CSAFDRTGQTEAFF. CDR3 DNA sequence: TGCAGTGCTTTCGATAGGACAGGGCAGACCGAAGCTTTCTTT.

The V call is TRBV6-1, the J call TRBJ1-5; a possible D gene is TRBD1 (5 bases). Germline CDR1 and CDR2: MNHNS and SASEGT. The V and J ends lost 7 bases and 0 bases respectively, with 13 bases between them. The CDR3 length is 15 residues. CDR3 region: CASTPWGDSNQPQHF. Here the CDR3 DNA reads TGTGCCAGCACTCCCTGGGGGGATAGCAATCAGCCCCAGCATTTT.

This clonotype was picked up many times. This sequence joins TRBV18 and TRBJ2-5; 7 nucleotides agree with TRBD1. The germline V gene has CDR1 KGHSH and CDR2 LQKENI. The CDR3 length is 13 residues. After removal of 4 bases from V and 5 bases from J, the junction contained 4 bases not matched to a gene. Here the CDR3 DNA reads TGTGCCAGCTCACTTCACAGGGGTGAGACCCAGTACTTC. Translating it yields CASSLHRGETQYF.

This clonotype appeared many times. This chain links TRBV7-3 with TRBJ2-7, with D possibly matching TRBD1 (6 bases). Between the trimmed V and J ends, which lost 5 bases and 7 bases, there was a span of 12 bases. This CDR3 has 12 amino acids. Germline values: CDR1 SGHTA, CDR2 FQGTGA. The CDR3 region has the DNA TGTGCCAGCAGCCGACCGCAGGGGGAGCAGTACTTC. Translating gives CASSRPQGEQYF.